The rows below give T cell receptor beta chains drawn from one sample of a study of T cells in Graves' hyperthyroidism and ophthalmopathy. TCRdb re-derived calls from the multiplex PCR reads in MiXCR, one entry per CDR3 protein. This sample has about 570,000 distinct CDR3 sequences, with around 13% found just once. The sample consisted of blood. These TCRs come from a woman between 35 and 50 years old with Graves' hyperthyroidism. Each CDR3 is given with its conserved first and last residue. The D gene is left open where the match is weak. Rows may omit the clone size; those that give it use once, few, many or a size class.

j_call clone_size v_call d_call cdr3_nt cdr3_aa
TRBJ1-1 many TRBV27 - TGTGCCAGCAGTTTATATGCGGCAGGGCGAAACACTGAAGCTTTCTTT CASSLYAAGRNTEAFF
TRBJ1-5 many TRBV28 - TGTGCCAGCAAAAATATCCGGGACCGAACAAATCAGCCCCAGCATTTT CASKNIRDRTNQPQHF
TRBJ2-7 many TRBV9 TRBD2 TGTGCCAGCAGCGCGGGACTAGCGGCCAAATTTGACGAGCAGTACTTC CASSAGLAAKFDEQYF
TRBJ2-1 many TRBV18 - TGTGCCAGCTCACCACCGACCTACAATGAGCAGTTCTTC CASSPPTYNEQFF
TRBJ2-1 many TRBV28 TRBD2 TGTGCCAGCAACGGGAGGGACAATGAGCAGTTCTTC CASNGRDNEQFF
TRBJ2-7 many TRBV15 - TGTGCCACCAGCAGAGATTCCGGGACGGATGCCCACGAGCAGTACTTC CATSRDSGTDAHEQYF
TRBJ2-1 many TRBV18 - TGTGCCAGCTCACCACCGGGGGGACAATTGCGGAATGAGCAGTTCTTC CASSPPGGQLRNEQFF
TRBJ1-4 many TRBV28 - TGTGCCAGCAGTACGATTCGGGTGGGGGACGAAAAACTGTTTTTT CASSTIRVGDEKLFF
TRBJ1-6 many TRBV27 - TGTGCCAGCAGTTCCCCGGGACGGGAATATAATTCACCCCTCCACTTT CASSSPGREYNSPLHF
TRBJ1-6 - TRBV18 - TGTGCCAGCTCACCAACTAGACAGATTTATAATTCACCCCTCCACTTT CASSPTRQIYNSPLHF
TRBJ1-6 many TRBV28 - TGTGCCAGCAGTTTGGGGGGCCCGAATTCACCCCTCCACTTT CASSLGGPNSPLHF
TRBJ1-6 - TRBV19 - TGTGCCAGTAGACCGACGGGACTGAGGAATTCACCCCTCCACTTT CASRPTGLRNSPLHF
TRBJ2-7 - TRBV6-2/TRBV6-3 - TGTGCCAGCAGTTACGGTTACAGGAACTACGAGCAGTACTTC CASSYGYRNYEQYF
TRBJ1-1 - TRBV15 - TGTGCCACCAGCAGAGATGGGGCCAACACTGAAGCTTTCTTT CATSRDGANTEAFF
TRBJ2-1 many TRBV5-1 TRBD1 TGCGCCAGCACCCGGACCGGGACAGGGGGCAATGAGCAGTTCTTC CASTRTGTGGNEQFF
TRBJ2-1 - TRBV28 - TGTGCCAGCAGATATAGCGGAAACAATGAGCAGTTCTTC CASRYSGNNEQFF
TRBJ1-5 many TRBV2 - TGTGCCAGCAGTGAAGCGCTATGGTTCCTGGATCAGCCCCAGCATTTT CASSEALWFLDQPQHF
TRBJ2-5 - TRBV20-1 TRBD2 TGCAGTGCTAGAGTTGGGACTAGTATTTTTGGGACCCAGTACTTC CSARVGTSIFGTQYF
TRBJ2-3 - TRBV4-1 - TGCGCCAGCAGCCAAGATCCCCCCCGGGGCACAGATACGCAGTATTTT CASSQDPPRGTDTQYF
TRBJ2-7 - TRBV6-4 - TGTGCCATCCCAAACAGGGTGGGGGGTCAAGACGAGCAGTACTTC CAIPNRVGGQDEQYF
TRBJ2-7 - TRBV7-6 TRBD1 TGTGCCAGCAGCTCGGATCCGGGACAGGGGGCCCACGAGCAGTACTTC CASSSDPGQGAHEQYF
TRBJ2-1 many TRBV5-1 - TGCGCCAGCAGCTTGGCCCCGGACCACGGCAATGAGCAGTTCTTC CASSLAPDHGNEQFF
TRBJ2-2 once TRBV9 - TGTGCCAGCAGCGTAGGTAGCGGACTAACTCGGGAGCTGTTTTTT CASSVGSGLTRELFF
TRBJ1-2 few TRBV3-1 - TGTGCCAGCAGCCAAGCGGGACACTCCTATGGCTACACCTTC CASSQAGHSYGYTF
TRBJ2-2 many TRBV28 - TGTGCCAGCAGCCAGGCCTTAAGGGCGTCCGGGGAGCTGTTTTTT CASSQALRASGELFF
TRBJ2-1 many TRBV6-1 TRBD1 TGTGCCAGCAGGACCGGACAGGTTTTATACAATGAGCAGTTCTTC CASRTGQVLYNEQFF
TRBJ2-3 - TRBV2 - TGTGCCAGCAGCCACAGGGCTGATACGCAGTATTTT CASSHRADTQYF
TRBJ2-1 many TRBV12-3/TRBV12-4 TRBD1 TGTGCCAGCAGTTTAAGACAGGGAGATTACAATGAGCAGTTCTTC CASSLRQGDYNEQFF
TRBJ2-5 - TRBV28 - TGTGCCAGCAGTTTAATGGGACGAAGAGAGACCCAGTACTTC CASSLMGRRETQYF
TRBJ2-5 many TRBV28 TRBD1 TGTGCCGGAGGGACAGGGACAGGGATAGGCACCCAGTACTTC CAGGTGTGIGTQYF
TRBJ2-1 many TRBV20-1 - TGCAGTGCTCCATCGGGACTGTTGAACAATGAGCAGTTCTTC CSAPSGLLNNEQFF
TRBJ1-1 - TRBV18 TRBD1 TGTGCCAGCTCACCACGACAGGGCCTAAAGGACACTGAAGCTTTCTTT CASSPRQGLKDTEAFF
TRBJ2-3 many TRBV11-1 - TGTGCCAGCAGCTTAGGCAGGGTCGCAGATACGCAGTATTTT CASSLGRVADTQYF
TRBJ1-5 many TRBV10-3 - TGTGCCATCAGTGAGTCAGTATCGGGTCTCGGTCAGCCCCAGCATTTT CAISESVSGLGQPQHF
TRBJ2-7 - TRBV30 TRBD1 TGTGCCTGGAGTGTAGGGGCAGGGGGACGCGAGCAGTACTTC CAWSVGAGGREQYF
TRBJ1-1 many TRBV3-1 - TGTGCCAGCAGAGGCCAAAAGCGGGTCACTGAAGCTTTCTTT CASRGQKRVTEAFF